Only a few counts were recorded for the clone carrying this T cell receptor beta chain. The source of the sample is a study of T-cell reconstitution after alpha-beta-depleted transplantation in children. Researchers prepared the TCRbeta library using unique molecular identifiers, the study reports. TCRdb redid the calling of the PCR reads with MiXCR, one entry per CDR3 protein. Here the sample spans 450,000 to 600,000 distinct CDR3 sequences, approximately 10% being singletons. Sequenced material: PBMCs, taken before TCRalphabeta/CD19-depleted stem cell transplant. The sequence came from a child aged 2 to 15 with inherited bone marrow failure, due to receive a stem cell transplant.

The CDR3 region has the DNA TGCGCCAGCAGCCAACAAACCTCCGCTAGCGGGAATGTCTACGAGCAGTACTTC. Its protein product is CASSQQTSASGNVYEQYF. V gene TRBV4-1 combines with J gene TRBJ2-7; 9 bases line up with TRBD2. The CDR3 loop spans 18 amino acids. CDR1 MGHRA and CDR2 YSYEKL come from the germline V gene. Trimming at V came to 2 bases and at J to 3 bases, leaving 14 bases not matched to a gene.